In its sample, the clone carrying this TCR beta chain was seen once. The antigen is undetermined. These data come from a study of cytomegalovirus exposure and HLA in healthy donors. Study results and caveats: Three CMV-associated chains proved CMV antigen-specific in vitro.

This CDR3 has 13 amino acids. V was clipped by 5 bases and J by 4 bases, with 11 bases between them. Germline V gene data show CDR1 as LNHDA and CDR2 as SQIVND (reference sequence). The study ran its PCR with 60 Vbeta and 13 Jbeta primers. Libraries were prepared by immunoSEQ multiplex PCR; TCRdb keeps only in-frame clonotypes and omits some of them. In the table there are over 110,000 clones, about 85% of which are singletons. This chain links TRBV19 with TRBJ1-2, with D possibly matching TRBD1 (6 bases). The sequencing sample was made of PBMCs. The receptor was derived from a female donor in good health and CMV-seronegative. Here the CDR3 DNA reads TGTGCCAGTAGTGCGGACAGCTCCTATGGCTACACCTTC. This sequence encodes CASSADSSYGYTF.